This T cell receptor beta chain was sequenced in a study of blood T cell repertoires in COVID-19 (TCRdb year 2020). Study-wide context: The collaborator samples originated in the United States, Italy and Spain and spanned the acute and convalescent phases of COVID-19. The prospective study material was composed of cDNA or gDNA derived from T cells, B-cell-depleted T cells, or PBMCs. Subjects who had been exposed to COVID-19, were actively infected with it, or had recovered from it provided the deeply sampled blood TCRbeta repertoires that made up the dataset. A freely available public database, intended as a resource for researchers studying the immune response to SARS-CoV-2, is where the repertoires were released. The samples were drawn from two sources: the first 160 participants of the ongoing ImmuneRACE study, and approximately 1,300 subjects contributed by 6 global collaborators. Nearly every sample came with metadata listing a de-identified subject ID, COVID-19 status, age in years and sex. HLA class I and class II types, where available, came from metadata supplied by the sample provider rather than from assay-based typing. The study at large found these results: The amount of clinical and demographic metadata varied by source and participant and was provided uncurated.

Each collaborating institution followed its own protocols to collect whole blood in K2EDTA tubes. Collaborator samples were shipped for TCRbeta analysis as frozen whole blood, isolated PBMCs, or DNA extracted from either sample type. The germline V gene supplies CDR1 SGHRS and CDR2 YFSETQ. V lost 2 bases and J lost 6 bases; the stretch between them is 9 bases long. From the cysteine up to the phenylalanine, the CDR3 has a length of 13 residues. The read is trimmed to its CDR3 DNA, 39 bases read in frame from base 1. The immunoSEQ Assay, a bias-controlled multiplex PCR, was used to amplify TCRbeta CDR3 regions from genomic DNA. The authors processed their data as follows. The number of nucleated cells in each sample was estimated from the amplification of reference gene primers within the assay. Sequence reads were collapsed and filtered to measure the absolute abundance of every unique TCRbeta CDR3 rearrangement. For each sample, productive Simpson clonality was calculated by taking the square root of Simpson's diversity index across productive rearrangements. TCRdb took this table from immuneACCESS and kept in-frame rearrangements with V and J called. Such tables lack part of the clones; where checked against another copy, unresolved V genes explain under half of the gap, and the rest is unexplained. Clone size and the V and J calls come from that table; the DNA yielded D and trimming. The sample records approximately 180,000 clones, approximately 85% of which are singletons. The top ten clones comprise roughly 9.8% of the sample.

This clone was detected only a few times. The antigen it recognizes is unknown. No clone much larger than this one lies a single base away; base qualities are absent. What was sequenced was peripheral blood. The source is a human donor with active or convalescent COVID-19. The donor label of this sample is uncertain. In this chain, TRBV5-1 is recombined with TRBJ2-1, with a weak D call of TRBD2 (6 bases match). The sequenced DNA: TGCGCCAGCAGCTTCGGGACTTTCAATGAGCAGTTCTTC. This is translated as CASSFGTFNEQFF.